These 25 T cell receptor beta chains share one sample of origin, sequenced in a study of blood T cell repertoires in COVID-19. Using immunoSEQ multiplex PCR, the repertoire was profiled, and TCRdb retains in-frame clones only, with some absent. The table includes 250,000 to 300,000 clones, around 90% detected once. Sequenced material: PBMCs or T cells enriched from blood (not recorded which). All receptors come from a woman in her thirties who had recovered from COVID-19.

This chain uses TRBV16 with TRBJ2-7, with 8 nucleotides matching TRBD2. The V segment lost 4 bases and the J segment 0 bases; nucleotides outside the gene matches: 8. The CDR3 sequence is 16 residues long. The germline CDR1 and CDR2 sequences are KGHSY and FQNENV. CDR3 amino acids: CASSPGGDGSSYEQYF. DNA of the CDR3: TGTGCCAGCAGCCCGGGGGGGGACGGATCCTCCTACGAGCAGTACTTC. The full variable domain, completed using reference TRBV16 and TRBJ2-7, is GEEVAQTPKHLVRGEGQKAKLYCAPIKGHSYVFWYQQVLKNEFKFLISFQNENVFDETGMPKERFSAKCLPNSPCSLEIQATKLEDSAVYFCASSPGGDGSSYEQYFGPGTRLTVT.

The rearrangement links TRBV5-5 to TRBJ2-5; 12 nucleotides align to TRBD2. This CDR3 comprises 19 residues. J gave up 5 bases and V 0 bases, and 14 bases lay outside the gene matches. Per germline, CDR1 SGHKS and CDR2 YYEKEE (reference sequence). CDR3 DNA: TGTGCCAGCAGCTTGGTGGGGTCGACTAGCGGGAGAAATTCGGAGACCCAGTACTTC. The encoded protein is CASSLVGSTSGRNSETQYF.

The genes are TRBV19 and TRBJ2-5, with 7 nucleotides matching TRBD1. Trimming removed 5 bases from V and 0 bases from J; junction bases left unmatched: 12. Germline V CDR1 and CDR2: LNHDA, SQIVND (reference sequence). The CDR3 has 17 residues. CDR3 DNA: TGTGCCAGTAGTCGAAACTTCGGGACAGTGTACCAAGAGACCCAGTACTTC. Translated, it gives CASSRNFGTVYQETQYF.

The chain uses TRBV30 and TRBJ1-3, with 7 bases fitting TRBD1. The length of the CDR3 is 15 residues. Losses at the gene ends were 0 bases for V and 0 bases for J; bases not matched to a gene: 2. From germline, CDR1 is GTSNPN and CDR2 SVGIG (reference sequence). The CDR3 DNA reads TGTGCCTGGAGTGTACAGGGGAGCTCTGGAAACACCATATATTTT. It yields the protein CAWSVQGSSGNTIYF.

This clone was detected a few times. This rearrangement joins TRBV28 to TRBJ1-5; D is possibly TRBD1 (6 bases). Trimming took off 7 bases at V and 6 bases at J, with 10 bases between the two ends. This CDR3 is 12 amino acids long. CDR1 MDHEN and CDR2 SYDVKM come from the germline V gene. CDR3 in DNA: TGTGCCAGCAATAACAGGGTTCAGCCCCAGCATTTT. Residues: CASNNRVQPQHF.

This clone was found a few times. This chain links TRBV4-3 with TRBJ2-3, with TRBD2 matching over 7 bases. Per germline, CDR1 LGHNA and CDR2 YSLEER. The ends lost 1 base at V and 3 bases at J; junction bases unmatched: 7. The CDR3 is 16 residues long. CDR3 in amino acids: CASSQAARGNTDTQYF. The CDR3 DNA sequence: TGCGCCAGCAGCCAAGCTGCGCGGGGGAATACAGATACGCAGTATTTT.

This chain joins TRBV5-4 and TRBJ2-1; D might be TRBD2 (7 bases). The CDR3 is 13 residues long. Germline assignment: CDR1 SGHNT and CDR2 YYREEE (reference sequence). V lost 2 bases and J 8 bases, leaving 11 bases between the germline ends. For the CDR3, the DNA is TGTGCCAGCAGCTTCAAAGGGGGGGATGAGCAGTTCTTC. This codes for CASSFKGGDEQFF. Full variable domain (missing parts from reference TRBV5-4 and TRBJ2-1): ETGVTQSPTHLIKTRGQQVTLRCSSQSGHNTVSWYQQALGQGPQFIFQYYREEENGRGNFPPRFSGLQFPNYSSELNVNALELDDSALYLCASSFKGGDEQFFGPGTRLTVL.

The chain recombines TRBV7-2 with TRBJ1-2; D not resolved. Trimming shortened V by 5 bases and J by 5 bases, and 12 bases separated the two germline ends. This CDR3 has 13 amino acids. Germline V gives CDR1 SGHTA, CDR2 FQGNSA. Here the CDR3 DNA reads TGTGCCAGCAGCCCCCAGGTGATTTATGGCTACACCTTC. Protein sequence: CASSPQVIYGYTF.

The chain is built from TRBV20-1 and TRBJ1-1; D not certain. Trimming cost V 2 bases and J 7 bases, with 8 bases left between them. Germline loops: CDR1 DFQATT, CDR2 SNEGSKA (reference sequence). The length of the CDR3 is 11 residues. CDR3 loop: CSARFGVEAFF. The CDR3 DNA follows: TGCAGTGCTAGATTTGGAGTTGAAGCTTTCTTT.

The CDR3, as DNA: TGTGCCAGCAGCTCCGAGGGGACAGTGAACAATGAGCAGTTCTTC. Its protein is CASSSEGTVNNEQFF. The chain couples TRBV7-9 to TRBJ2-1, with 7 bases lining up with TRBD1. The junction had 8 bases not matched to a gene; V was cut back by 4 bases and J by 5 bases. Looked up from germline, CDR1 is SEHNR and CDR2 is FQNEAQ (reference sequence). The CDR3 contains 15 residues.

This chain joins TRBV5-1 and TRBJ2-7, with TRBD1 matching 7 bases. V lost 4 bases, J lost 0 bases, and 16 bases stayed unmatched. CDR1 SGHRS and CDR2 YFSETQ come from the germline V gene. The CDR3 sequence is 18 residues long. CDR3 region: CASSPENPQGPGSYEQYF. CDR3 DNA: TGCGCCAGCAGCCCGGAAAACCCACAGGGGCCCGGCTCCTACGAGCAGTACTTC. Looking up the rest from reference TRBV5-1 and TRBJ2-7 gives the full variable domain: KAGVTQTPRYLIKTRGQQVTLSCSPISGHRSVSWYQQTPGQGLQFLFEYFSETQRNKGNFPGRFSGRQFSNSRSEMNVSTLELGDSALYLCASSPENPQGPGSYEQYFGPGTRLTVT.

A single count supports this clone. The rearrangement uses TRBV24-1 and TRBJ2-1; TRBD1 matches 7 bases. This CDR3 contains 14 residues. Germline loops: CDR1 KGHDR, CDR2 SFDVKD. Trimming took 7 bases from V and 3 from J; bases not matched to a gene: 5. This CDR3 is CATRGSGGYNEQFF. The CDR3 nucleotides read TGTGCCACCAGGGGGTCAGGGGGCTACAATGAGCAGTTCTTC.

The V and J genes are TRBV19 and TRBJ2-5, with a possible D match to TRBD1 (6 bases). V lost 5 bases to trimming and J lost 5 bases, with 15 bases between them. CDR3 length: 14 residues. Germline CDR1 reads LNHDA; CDR2 reads SQIVND (reference sequence). The CDR3 DNA follows: TGTGCCAGTAGTCCTGGACAGCGGTGGGAGACCCAGTACTTC. Translation: CASSPGQRWETQYF. Together with reference TRBV19 and TRBJ2-5, the CDR3 gives the full variable domain: DGGITQSPKYLFRKEGQNVTLSCEQNLNHDAMYWYRQDPGQGLRLIYYSQIVNDFQKGDIAEGYSVSREKKESFPLTVTSAQKNPTAFYLCASSPGQRWETQYFGPGTRLLVL.

The chain is built from TRBV10-1 and TRBJ2-1, with D possibly being TRBD2 (5 bases). This CDR3 has 13 residues. V lost 0 bases to trimming and J lost 9 bases, with 9 bases between them. CDR1 and CDR2 from the germline V gene are WNHNN and SYGVQD (reference sequence). CDR3 coding DNA: TGCGCCAGCAGTGAGTCCCCGGGAAGTGAGCAGTTCTTC. Translating gives CASSESPGSEQFF.

Note on this clone: At one end, the junction sequence differs from germline, possibly due to a read error. The chain has TRBV2 and TRBJ1-4, with D unresolved. The germline CDR1 and CDR2 sequences are SNHLY and FYNNEI. The CDR3 has 12 amino acids. CDR3 sequence reads: CASSEISESSLF. CDR3 bases: TGTGCCAGCAGTGAAATATCGGAGTCTAGTTTGTTT.

The genes are TRBV28 and TRBJ1-4; tentative D call: TRBD1 (5 bases). Germline V CDR1 and CDR2: MDHEN, SYDVKM. V shed 3 bases and J shed 14 bases, with 19 bases lying between them. The CDR3 consists of 14 residues. The CDR3 spells CASSLGFRRAGLFF. The CDR3 DNA sequence: TGTGCCAGCAGTTTGGGGTTCAGAAGGGCAGGGCTGTTTTTT.

The chain has TRBV4-1 and TRBJ2-7, with D possibly TRBD2 on 6 matching bases. There are 14 residues in the CDR3. The V end was cut by 0 bases, the J end by 4 bases, with 10 bases between. The germline CDR1 and CDR2 sequences are MGHRA and YSYEKL. This chain's CDR3 is CASSQDGRPYEQYF. The CDR3 coding sequence is TGCGCCAGCAGCCAAGATGGGAGGCCATACGAGCAGTACTTC.

This chain's CDR3 is CASSLHGTIYEQYF. As DNA, the CDR3 is TGTGCCAGCAGTTTGCACGGGACTATCTACGAGCAGTACTTC. The chain has TRBV27 and TRBJ2-7; 7 bases align to TRBD2. CDR1 MNHEY and CDR2 SMNVEV come from the germline V gene (reference sequence). Trimming took 3 bases from V and 3 from J; bases not matched to a gene: 5. The CDR3 has 14 residues.

The chain couples TRBV24-1 to TRBJ2-1, with 9 positions matching TRBD2. CDR3 length: 19 amino acids. Per germline, CDR1 KGHDR and CDR2 SFDVKD. Losses at the gene ends were 3 bases for V and 10 bases for J; bases not matched to a gene: 21. The CDR3 DNA follows: TGTGCCACCAGTGATCCAACCGGGACAGAGGGTAGCGGGGGAAGAGAGCAGTTCTTC. Its protein product is CATSDPTGTEGSGGREQFF.

V is TRBV7-9 and J is TRBJ2-5; D is perhaps TRBD1 (8 bases). V lost 1 base, J lost 5 bases, and 17 bases lay in between. Germline lookup yields CDR1 SEHNR and CDR2 FQNEAQ (reference sequence). This CDR3 contains 16 residues. CDR3 bases: TGTGCCAGCAGCTTAGACGGGAGGACAGGGAGGGAGACCCAGTACTTC. Its protein product is CASSLDGRTGRETQYF.

A few counts support this clone. The rearrangement joins TRBV29-1 to TRBJ1-5; TRBD1 matches 7 bases. Germline V gives CDR1 SQVTM, CDR2 ANQGSEA. The junction had 5 bases not matched to a gene; V was cut back by 3 bases and J by 3 bases. This CDR3 spans 14 amino acids. CDR3 sequence reads: CSVDDGTDNQPQHF. In DNA, the CDR3 is TGCAGCGTTGATGATGGGACAGACAATCAGCCCCAGCATTTT.

The rearrangement joins TRBV12-3 or TRBV12-4 to TRBJ1-2, with D hard to call. This CDR3 region has 13 residues. Trimming pared 3 bases from V and 3 bases from J, leaving 8 bases between. The CDR3 sequence: CASSFLQHYGYTF. In DNA form, the CDR3 reads TGTGCCAGCAGTTTTTTACAGCACTATGGCTACACCTTC.

The chain links TRBV5-5 to TRBJ1-5; TRBD1 matches at 8 bases. This CDR3 has 13 residues. V was pared by 4 bases and J by 5 bases, with 2 bases of the junction left unmatched. Germline CDR1 SGHKS, CDR2 YYEKEE (reference sequence). CDR3 DNA sequence: TGTGCCAGCAGCCAGACAGGGGATCAGCCCCAGCATTTT. It encodes CASSQTGDQPQHF. The whole variable domain, filled in from reference TRBV5-5 and TRBJ1-5, reads DAGVTQSPTHLIKTRGQQVTLRCSPISGHKSVSWYQQVLGQGPQFIFQYYEKEERGRGNFPDRFSARQFPNYSSELNVNALLLGDSALYLCASSQTGDQPQHFGDGTRLSIL.

This clone was found once. V gene TRBV14 combines with J gene TRBJ1-2; no clear D gene. Trimming took 0 bases from V and 7 from J, leaving 9 bases between them. Germline values: CDR1 SGHDN, CDR2 FVKESK. This CDR3 has 13 residues. CDR3 protein: CASSQDTRAGYTF. In DNA form, the CDR3 reads TGTGCCAGCAGCCAAGATACTAGGGCTGGCTACACCTTC. The full variable domain, in which reference TRBV14 and TRBJ1-2 provide the parts outside the CDR3, is EAGVTQFPSHSVIEKGQTVTLRCDPISGHDNLYWYRRVMGKEIKFLLHFVKESKQDESGMPNNRFLAERTGGTYSTLKVQPAELEDSGVYFCASSQDTRAGYTFGSGTRLTVV.

This chain links TRBV24-1 with TRBJ2-5; 8 bases line up with TRBD2. This CDR3 is 15 amino acids long. V dropped 2 bases and J dropped 4; count of bases not matched to a gene: 5. Germline V gene lookup returns CDR1 KGHDR and CDR2 SFDVKD. The CDR3 is CATSDSAGARETQYF. Here the CDR3 DNA reads TGTGCCACCAGTGATTCAGCGGGAGCACGAGAGACCCAGTACTTC.